This TCR beta chain originates from a study of human T cells and chemical hapten exposure. This clonotype has a handful of counts. The time point here: pre-sensitization, week 0. As for treatment: therapeutic diphenylcyclopropenone sensitization with weekly scalp DPC. The V gene's germline CDR1 is SGHTA and CDR2 FQGNSA. V was pared by 4 bases and J by 6 bases, with 9 bases of the junction left unmatched. CDR3 length: 16 residues. TCRdb independently ran MiXCR on the RACE reads; one entry per CDR3 protein. The sample has 300,000 to 400,000 distinct CDR3 sequences, roughly 5.3% seen once. V and J are TRBV7-2 and TRBJ1-6; 7 nucleotides agree with TRBD1. This TCR derives from a woman between 45 and 65 years old with alopecia areata. Some clones in this sample may be carry-over from other donors' samples. Sequencing was performed on whole blood, taken in connection with sensitization to the hapten diphenylcyclopropenone (DPC). CDR3 nucleotide sequence: TGTGCCAGCAGCTCGACCCTGGGGACAGCTAATTCACCCCTCCACTTT. This sequence encodes CASSSTLGTANSPLHF. Supplemented by reference TRBV7-2 and TRBJ1-6, the full variable domain reads GAGVSQSPSNKVTEKGKDVELRCDPISGHTALYWYRQSLGQGLEFLIYFQGNSAPDKSGLPSDRFSAERTGGSVSTLTIQRTQQEDSAVYLCASSSTLGTANSPLHFGNGTRLTVT.